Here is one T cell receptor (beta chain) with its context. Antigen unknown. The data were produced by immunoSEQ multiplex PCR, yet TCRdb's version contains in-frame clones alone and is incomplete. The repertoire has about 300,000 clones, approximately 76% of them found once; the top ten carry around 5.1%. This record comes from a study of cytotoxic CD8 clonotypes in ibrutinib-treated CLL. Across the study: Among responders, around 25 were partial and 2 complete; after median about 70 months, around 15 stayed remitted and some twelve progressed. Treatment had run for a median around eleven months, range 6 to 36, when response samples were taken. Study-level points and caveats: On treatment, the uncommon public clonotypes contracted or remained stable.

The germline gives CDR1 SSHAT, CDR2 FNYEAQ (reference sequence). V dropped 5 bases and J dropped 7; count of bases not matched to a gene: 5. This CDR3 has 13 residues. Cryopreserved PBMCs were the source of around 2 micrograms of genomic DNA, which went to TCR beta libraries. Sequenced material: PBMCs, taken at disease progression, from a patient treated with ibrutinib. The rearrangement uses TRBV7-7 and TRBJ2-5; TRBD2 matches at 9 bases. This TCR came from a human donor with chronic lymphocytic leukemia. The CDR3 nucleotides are TGTGCCAGCAGCGTTAGCGGGAGCGGGACCCAGTACTTC. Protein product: CASSVSGSGTQYF.